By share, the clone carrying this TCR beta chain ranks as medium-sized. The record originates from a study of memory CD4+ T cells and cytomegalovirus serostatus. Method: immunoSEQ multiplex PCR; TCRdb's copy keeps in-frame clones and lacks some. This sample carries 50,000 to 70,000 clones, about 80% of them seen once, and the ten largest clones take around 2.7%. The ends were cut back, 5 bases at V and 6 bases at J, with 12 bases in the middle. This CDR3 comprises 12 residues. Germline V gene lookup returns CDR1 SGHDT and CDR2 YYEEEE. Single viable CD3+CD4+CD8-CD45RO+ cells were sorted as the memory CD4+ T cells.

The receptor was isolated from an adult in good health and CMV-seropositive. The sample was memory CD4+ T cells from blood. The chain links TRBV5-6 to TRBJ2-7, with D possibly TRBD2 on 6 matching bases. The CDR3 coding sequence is TGTGCCAGCAGACCCGGTAGCGGCGAGCAGTACTTC. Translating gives CASRPGSGEQYF.